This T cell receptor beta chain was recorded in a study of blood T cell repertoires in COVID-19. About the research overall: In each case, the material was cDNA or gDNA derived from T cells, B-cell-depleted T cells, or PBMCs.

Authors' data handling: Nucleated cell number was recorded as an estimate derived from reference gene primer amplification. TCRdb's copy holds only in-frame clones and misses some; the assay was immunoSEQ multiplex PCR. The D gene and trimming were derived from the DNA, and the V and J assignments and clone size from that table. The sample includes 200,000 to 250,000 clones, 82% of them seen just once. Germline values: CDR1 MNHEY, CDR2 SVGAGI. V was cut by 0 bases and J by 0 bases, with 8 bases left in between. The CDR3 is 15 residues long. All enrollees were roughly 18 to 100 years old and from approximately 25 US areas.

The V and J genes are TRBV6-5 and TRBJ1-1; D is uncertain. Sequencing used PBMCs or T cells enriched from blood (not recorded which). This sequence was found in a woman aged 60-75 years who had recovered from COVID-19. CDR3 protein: CASSYSSPVNTEAFF. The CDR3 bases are TGTGCCAGCAGTTACTCGAGCCCGGTGAACACTGAAGCTTTCTTT.